The rows below give T cell receptor beta chains drawn from one sample of a study of early T cells in non-severe SARS-CoV-2 infection. TCRdb redid the calling of the 5' RACE reads with MiXCR, one entry per CDR3 protein. The table has around 37,000 distinct CDR3 sequences, 9% seen once. The specimen was whole blood. All receptors come from an adult who was a healthcare worker with PCR-confirmed SARS-CoV-2 infection or an uninfected control (not recorded which). The CDR3 runs from the conserved cysteine through the conserved F or W. The D gene is left open where the match is weak. Size tells how often a clone was seen (once, few, many) or the class of an expanded clone, and some rows leave it out.

D gene	clone size	V gene	J gene	CDR3 DNA	CDR3 protein
TRBD1	NA	TRBV4-2	TRBJ1-6	TGTGCCAGCAGCCGGACAGGGGAGGGTTCACCCCTCCACTTT	CASSRTGEGSPLHF
TRBD2	NA	TRBV20-1	TRBJ2-3	TGCAGTGCCTCAGCGGGGGGGTACACAGATACGCAGTATTTT	CSASAGGYTDTQYF
NA	many	TRBV19	TRBJ1-5	TGTGCCAGTAGTTACTTGGGCAATCAGCCCCAGCATTTT	CASSYLGNQPQHF
TRBD1	many	TRBV3-1	TRBJ1-4	TGTGCCAGCAGCCTACAGGGGGCCAATGAAAAACTGTTTTTT	CASSLQGANEKLFF
NA	NA	TRBV20-1	TRBJ1-5	TGCAGTGCTAGAGGGACGGGTGGCAATCAGCCCCAGCATTTT	CSARGTGGNQPQHF
TRBD2	few	TRBV6-5	TRBJ2-2	TGTGCCAGCAGTCGTACTAGCGCGAACACCGGGGAGCTGTTTTTT	CASSRTSANTGELFF
NA	NA	TRBV19	TRBJ1-5	TGTGCCAGTAGTATAGATCTATCCACAGGGAGGAGTCAGCCCCAGCATTTT	CASSIDLSTGRSQPQHF
NA	many	TRBV7-2	TRBJ2-7	TGTGCCAGCAGCTCGGCCCATGGGAGGCTCTACGAGCAGTACTTC	CASSSAHGRLYEQYF
NA	many	TRBV13	TRBJ2-5	TGTGCCAGCAGCGGGTCGGGGGCGACGTACCAAGAGACCCAGTACTTC	CASSGSGATYQETQYF
TRBD1	few	TRBV29-1	TRBJ1-4	TGCAGCGTTAGGGCAGGGGGCAATGAAAAACTGTTTTTT	CSVRAGGNEKLFF
NA	many	TRBV18	TRBJ1-6	TGTGCCAGCTCACCCAACAGGAATTCACCCCTCCACTTT	CASSPNRNSPLHF
NA	NA	TRBV6-4	TRBJ1-1	TGTGCCAGCAGTGACGGTTTGGGGGGAGCGAACACTGAAGCTTTCTTT	CASSDGLGGANTEAFF
NA	many	TRBV2	TRBJ2-3	TGTGCCAGCAGTGAAATGGCAGATACGCAGTATTTT	CASSEMADTQYF
NA	NA	TRBV6-2/TRBV6-3	TRBJ1-2	TGTGCCAGCAGTTACTCCGCAGAGACCTACTATGGCTACACCTTC	CASSYSAETYYGYTF
NA	NA	TRBV12-3/TRBV12-4	TRBJ2-5	TGTGCCAGCAGTCCCGCGGGATGGGGGGCCCAGTACTTC	CASSPAGWGAQYF
NA	NA	TRBV20-1	TRBJ2-5	TGCAGTGCTAGAGAGGGGGGAGAGACCCAGTACTTC	CSAREGGETQYF
NA	many	TRBV2	TRBJ2-7	TGTGCCAGCAGTGGGGAAACCTACGAGCAGTACTTC	CASSGETYEQYF
TRBD1	many	TRBV7-8	TRBJ2-1	TGTGCCAGCAGCTTAGTATTGAGCGCAGGGGGCATCTTGAATGAGCAGTTCTTC	CASSLVLSAGGILNEQFF
TRBD1	many	TRBV19	TRBJ2-3	TGTGCCAGTAGTATCGGGACAGCTAACACAGATACGCAGTATTTT	CASSIGTANTDTQYF
TRBD1	few	TRBV6-2/TRBV6-3	TRBJ1-2	TGTGCCAGCCAACGGGACAGCAACTATGGCTACACCTTC	CASQRDSNYGYTF
NA	many	TRBV30	TRBJ2-4	TGTGCCTGGAGTGTAACTCAGGGTAACATTCAGTACTTC	CAWSVTQGNIQYF
TRBD2	few	TRBV4-2	TRBJ2-1	TGTGCCAGCAGCCAAACCCAAGCGGGGGGGTCGAATGAGCAGTTCTTC	CASSQTQAGGSNEQFF
NA	few	TRBV5-4	TRBJ1-1	TGTGCCAGCAGCTTGGGGTCAGGCCAGAGGGGCACTGAAGCTTTCTTT	CASSLGSGQRGTEAFF
NA	many	TRBV9	TRBJ1-6	TGTGCCAGCTTGGACCGACAGGATAATTCACCCCTCCACTTT	CASLDRQDNSPLHF
TRBD1	NA	TRBV6-5	TRBJ2-1	TGTGCCAGCAGTAAAAGGGGACAGATATACAATGAGCAGTTCTTC	CASSKRGQIYNEQFF
NA	many	TRBV6-2/TRBV6-3	TRBJ1-1	TGTGCCAGCAGTTACTACACTGAAGCTTTCTTT	CASSYYTEAFF
NA	NA	TRBV15	TRBJ2-3	TGTGCCACCACTCCGGATGGGGGCGATGGCACAGATACGCAGTATTTT	CATTPDGGDGTDTQYF
TRBD1	many	TRBV11-2	TRBJ2-7	TGTGCCAGCAGCTCGCCCCTCGGGACAGGGCTCGAGCAGTACTTC	CASSSPLGTGLEQYF
NA	NA	TRBV7-9	TRBJ2-3	TGTGCCAGCAGCTTCGTCGGGGACCCCAGGGAAGATACGCAGTATTTT	CASSFVGDPREDTQYF
TRBD1	few	TRBV5-1	TRBJ1-1	TGCGCCAGCAGCACCGGGACAGACGGTTTGAACACTGAAGCTTTCTTT	CASSTGTDGLNTEAFF
NA	many	TRBV29-1	TRBJ2-7	TGCAGCGTTGAACGGGTCGTGGGGAAACCCTACGAGCAGTACTTC	CSVERVVGKPYEQYF
NA	few	TRBV9	TRBJ2-3	TGTGCCAGCAGCGTAGGGGGGCCCACAGATACGCAGTATTTT	CASSVGGPTDTQYF
NA	many	TRBV21-1	TRBJ2-5	TGTGCCAGCAGCTCGCACAACGGCCCGACCCAAGAGACCCAGTACTTC	CASSSHNGPTQETQYF
NA	NA	TRBV6-6	TRBJ1-1	TGTGCCAGCAGTTACGGGGGGAGGGCGATCCGTGATGAAGCTTTCTTT	CASSYGGRAIRDEAFF
TRBD1	NA	TRBV7-9	TRBJ1-2	TGTGCCAGCAGCTTGGGGACAGGACTACTCTATGGCTACACCTTC	CASSLGTGLLYGYTF
NA	many	TRBV5-1	TRBJ2-1	TGCGCCAGCAGCTTGGGGACTACCAATGAGCAGTTCTTC	CASSLGTTNEQFF
TRBD1	many	TRBV6-5	TRBJ2-7	TGTGCCAGCAGCTCGGGACAGGTGACGGACTTC	CASSSGQVTDF